This TCR beta chain was retrieved from a study of human T cells and chemical hapten exposure. With respect to this clonotype: The antigen is unknown.

Trimming shortened V by 3 bases and J by 0 bases, and 15 bases separated the two germline ends. The CDR3 has 17 amino acids. Looked up from germline, CDR1 is KGHSH and CDR2 is LQKENI. Using its own MiXCR run on the RACE reads, TCRdb lists one record per CDR3 protein. The repertoire holds 150,000 to 200,000 distinct CDR3 sequences, around 30% seen once, with less than 3.5% in the top ten. Documented time point: pre-sensitization, week 0. As to treatment: therapeutic diphenylcyclopropenone sensitization with weekly scalp DPC. General study results and limits: It was expanded TCRs that formed significantly more large CDR3 similarity clusters than controls did.

The rearrangement links TRBV18 to TRBJ2-1, with a weak D call TRBD2 (6 bases). The TCR originated in a woman aged 25 to 39 with alopecia areata. Some clones in this sample may be carry-over from other donors' samples. Material: whole blood, obtained in connection with sensitization to the hapten diphenylcyclopropenone (DPC). Here the CDR3 reads CASSPRGRPSSYNEQFF. The CDR3 coding sequence is TGTGCCAGCTCACCGCGGGGACGACCTAGCTCCTACAATGAGCAGTTCTTC.